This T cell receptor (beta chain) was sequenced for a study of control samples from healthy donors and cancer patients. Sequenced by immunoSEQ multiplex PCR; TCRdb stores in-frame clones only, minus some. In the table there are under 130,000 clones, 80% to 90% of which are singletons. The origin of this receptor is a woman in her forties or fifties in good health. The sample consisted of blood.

CDR3 in amino acids: CASSQDHGPGSPLHF. CDR3 in DNA: TGTGCCAGCAGCCAAGATCATGGCCCGGGGTCACCCCTCCACTTT. The chain is built from TRBV3-1 (or the pseudogene TRBV3-2) and TRBJ1-6; D gene uncertain. The length of the CDR3 is 15 residues. V dropped 0 bases and J dropped 10 bases, with 13 bases sitting between them. Germline CDR1 LGHDT, CDR2 YNNKEL (reference sequence).